This T cell receptor beta chain was observed in a study of shared clonotypes between healthy human individuals. The wider study: CD8 memory received one plate per donor, CD8 naive two, CD4 memory three and CD4 naive three.

The authors loaded approximately 220 ng DNA, about 30,000 T cell genomes, into sorted-subset replicate PCRs. Data came from immunoSEQ multiplex PCR; TCRdb stores just in-frame clones and leaves some out. The sample has around 610,000 clones; around 96% are singletons. The CDR3 spans 16 residues. V lost 4 bases and J 4 bases, leaving 22 bases between the germline ends. Germline lookup yields CDR1 SQVTM and CDR2 ANQGSEA. CD8 cells regarded as naive lacked CD45RO, were positively chosen for CCR7, and omitted terminally differentiated effector memory CD45RA+ cells. On this clone: The target antigen is unknown.

The study, taken as a whole, reports: Estimated clonotype richness was generally higher in naive than memory subsets.

The gene calls are TRBV29-1 and TRBJ2-5; TRBD2 might be the D (6 bases). The TCR comes from a woman younger than 45 in good health. The sample consisted of naive CD8+ T cells sorted from blood. CDR3 nucleotides: TGCAGCGTTGTCAACTCCGGCCCGTGGGGGGTAGAGACCCAGTACTTC. Amino acid sequence: CSVVNSGPWGVETQYF. The full variable domain, completed using reference TRBV29-1 and TRBJ2-5, is SAVISQKPSRDICQRGTSLTIQCQVDSQVTMMFWYRQQPGQSLTLIATANQGSEATYESGFVIDKFPISRPNLTFSTLTVSNMSPEDSSIYLCSVVNSGPWGVETQYFGPGTRLLVL.